This TCR beta chain was sequenced during a study of blood T cells in healthy people across ages. Trimming shortened V by 3 bases and J by 7 bases, and 16 bases separated the two germline ends. Per the germline V gene, CDR1 is SQVTM and CDR2 is ANQGSEA. The CDR3 runs 13 residues. Whole-study findings and limits: Because donor CMV status was unknown, expanded clonotype changes were possibly confounded.

This clonotype was detected ten times or more. The target antigen is unknown. Next came a second PCR, run for roughly 6 to 11 cycles, which used a sample-barcoded 5' primer along with a J-beta primer mix. TCRdb processed the 5' RACE reads anew with MiXCR; each CDR3 protein has one entry. Of 630,000 or so distinct CDR3 sequences listed, about 28% were seen once; the top ten hold approximately 14%. The sample, around 10 milliliters of peripheral blood, was drawn from each donor. The sequenced material came from blood. The rearrangement links TRBV29-1 to TRBJ2-7; perhaps D is TRBD1 or TRBD2 (5 bases each). The receptor comes from an elderly woman in good health. CDR3 DNA sequence: TGCAGCGTTGACCAGGGAACCACGGGGGAGCAGTACTTC. It encodes CSVDQGTTGEQYF.